Below, 10 T cell receptor beta chains from the same sample are listed, as sequenced in a study of T cell changes during pregnancy in multiple sclerosis. The protocol was immunoSEQ multiplex PCR, while the TCRdb copy is restricted to in-frame clones and leaves out a portion. The sample includes about 48,000 clones, about 94% seen only once; the top ten take 0.4% to 0.6%. The sequenced sample was CD4+ T cells from peripheral blood mononuclear cells, obtained in the first trimester of pregnancy. The source of these receptors is a female donor with multiple sclerosis, enrolled in a pregnancy study.

V and J are TRBV9 and TRBJ2-7; 8 bases are shared with TRBD1. CDR1 SGDLS and CDR2 YYNGEE come from the germline V gene. V lost 4 bases and J lost 3; bases outside the gene matches: 3. This CDR3 spans 13 amino acids. The CDR3 spells CASSRQGNYEQYF. CDR3 DNA: TGTGCCAGCAGCCGACAGGGGAACTACGAGCAGTACTTC. The entire variable domain, with the rest obtained from reference TRBV9 and TRBJ2-7, is as follows: DSGVTQTPKHLITATGQRVTLRCSPRSGDLSVYWYQQSLDQGLQFLIQYYNGEERAKGNILERFSAQQFPDLHSELNLSSLELGDSALYFCASSRQGNYEQYFGPGTRLTVT.

The chain employs TRBV18 and TRBJ1-4; TRBD1 matches at 7 bases. Germline values: CDR1 KGHSH, CDR2 LQKENI. The trim removed 4 bases at V and 6 bases at J, leaving 5 bases unmatched. The CDR3 is 14 amino acids. The CDR3 sequence is CASSLLDRDEKLFF. The CDR3 nucleotides read TGTGCCAGCTCACTGCTTGACAGGGATGAAAAACTGTTTTTT.

This rearrangement joins TRBV5-6 to TRBJ2-6; TRBD2 might be the D (5 bases). This CDR3 contains 13 residues. Trimming pared 4 bases from V and 4 bases from J, leaving 6 bases between. The germline V gene has CDR1 SGHDT and CDR2 YYEEEE. The CDR3 is CASSRGGANVLTF. The CDR3 coding sequence is TGTGCCAGCAGCCGAGGGGGGGCCAACGTCCTGACTTTC. The full variable domain, completed using reference TRBV5-6 and TRBJ2-6, is DAGVTQSPTHLIKTRGQQVTLRCSPKSGHDTVSWYQQALGQGPQFIFQYYEEEERQRGNFPDRFSGHQFPNYSSELNVNALLLGDSALYLCASSRGGANVLTFGAGSRLTVL.

The rearrangement links TRBV7-3 to TRBJ2-5, with D possibly being TRBD2 (6 bases). The CDR3 totals 14 residues. Germline CDR1 is SGHTA and CDR2 is FQGTGA. Deletions cut 4 bases from V and 2 bases from J, with 11 bases between. The CDR3 is CASSSGLGQETQYF. Written as DNA, the CDR3 is TGTGCCAGCAGCTCGGGACTTGGGCAAGAGACCCAGTACTTC.

The V gene is TRBV2, the J gene TRBJ1-4, with 10 bases matching TRBD1. The CDR3 contains 17 residues. With V trimmed by 6 bases and J by 0 bases, 7 bases remained unmatched. Germline CDR1 SNHLY, CDR2 FYNNEI. CDR3 in amino acids: CASRQDRGHATNEKLFF. CDR3 sequence (DNA): TGTGCCAGCAGGCAAGACAGGGGGCATGCAACTAATGAAAAACTGTTTTTT.

V usage is TRBV5-1 and J usage is TRBJ2-2; D possibly corresponds to TRBD2 (7 bases). Looked up from germline, CDR1 is SGHRS and CDR2 is YFSETQ. The CDR3 consists of 17 residues. V dropped 0 bases and J dropped 0 bases, with 12 bases sitting between them. The CDR3 DNA reads as TGCGCCAGCAGCTTGGGGCCGGGGGGCCCGAACACCGGGGAGCTGTTTTTT. The encoded protein is CASSLGPGGPNTGELFF. Complete variable domain (other parts from reference TRBV5-1 and TRBJ2-2): KAGVTQTPRYLIKTRGQQVTLSCSPISGHRSVSWYQQTPGQGLQFLFEYFSETQRNKGNFPGRFSGRQFSNSRSEMNVSTLELGDSALYLCASSLGPGGPNTGELFFGEGSRLTVL.

The chain employs TRBV7-9 and TRBJ2-7, with 9 positions matching TRBD1. The CDR3 extends over 15 amino acids. J was trimmed by 5 bases and V by 6 bases; bases with no gene match: 11. CDR1 and CDR2 from the germline V gene are SEHNR and FQNEAQ (reference sequence). CDR3 DNA: TGTGCCAGCAGTACTAGTCGGGACAGGGCACACGAGCAGTACTTC. This codes for CASSTSRDRAHEQYF.

In this sample, this clone turned up a few times. The V call is TRBV5-1, the J call TRBJ1-3; tentatively, D is TRBD1 (5 bases). The ends were cut back, 4 bases at V and 0 bases at J, with 17 bases in the middle. The germline V gene has CDR1 SGHRS and CDR2 YFSETQ. There are 17 residues in the CDR3. In nucleotides, the CDR3 is TGCGCCAGCAGCGTGGACCGGGGACTAGCCTCTGGAAACACCATATATTTT. Translated: CASSVDRGLASGNTIYF.

V is TRBV5-6 and J is TRBJ1-2, with a weak D call TRBD1 (5 bases). The CDR3 extends over 15 amino acids. Trimming removed 0 bases at V and 7 bases at J, with 16 bases between. CDR1 SGHDT and CDR2 YYEEEE come from the germline V gene. CDR3 coding DNA: TGTGCCAGCAGCTTGGTGGGAGGGGAGAGCGGTGGCTACACCTTC. Amino acids: CASSLVGGESGGYTF.

This clone has a handful of counts. V and J are TRBV29-1 and TRBJ1-6, with D uncertain. V was pared by 7 bases and J by 3 bases, with 10 bases between. This CDR3 has 13 amino acids. Germline values: CDR1 SQVTM, CDR2 ANQGSEA. The CDR3 DNA follows: TGCAGCGCCAAAGAGGACTATAATTCACCCCTCCACTTT. As protein: CSAKEDYNSPLHF.